This TCR beta chain derives from a study of blood T cell repertoires in COVID-19. Study in general: PBMCs, B-cell-depleted T cells, or T cells provided the cDNA or gDNA that made up the material.

This clone was detected once. Authors' analysis steps: Amplification from reference gene primers served as the basis for estimated nucleated cell counts. Here immunoSEQ multiplex PCR was the method, and the copy in TCRdb shows in-frame clones only, minus some. That table supplies the V and J calls and clone size; D and trimming were determined from the DNA. The data show some 150,000 clones, with 87% seen just once and about 2.5% held by the top ten. Source material: peripheral blood. The receptor was derived from a man over 45 with active COVID-19.

Written as DNA, the CDR3 is TGTGCCAGCAGTCCGCCACCGAGCTCTGGAAACACCATATATTTT. Its translation is CASSPPPSSGNTIYF. The rearrangement uses TRBV2 and TRBJ1-3, with D hard to call. The germline gives CDR1 SNHLY, CDR2 FYNNEI. The CDR3 covers 15 residues. Deletions cut 5 bases from V and 0 bases from J, with 11 bases between.